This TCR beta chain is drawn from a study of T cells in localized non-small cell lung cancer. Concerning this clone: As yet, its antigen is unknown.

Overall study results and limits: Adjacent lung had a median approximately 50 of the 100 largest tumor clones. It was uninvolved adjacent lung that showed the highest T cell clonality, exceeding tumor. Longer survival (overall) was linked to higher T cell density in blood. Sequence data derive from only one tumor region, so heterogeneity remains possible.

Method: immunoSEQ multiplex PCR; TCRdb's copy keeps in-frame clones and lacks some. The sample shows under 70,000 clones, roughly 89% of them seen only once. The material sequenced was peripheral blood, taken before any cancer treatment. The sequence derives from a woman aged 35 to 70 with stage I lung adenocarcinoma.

The CDR3 here is CASSLGGKAFF. Written as DNA, the CDR3 is TGTGCCAGCAGCTTGGGGGGGAAAGCTTTCTTT. The rearrangement joins TRBV5-6 to TRBJ1-1, with D maybe TRBD1 (5 bases). Germline V CDR1 and CDR2: SGHDT, YYEEEE. This CDR3 comprises 11 residues. Trimming left V 0 bases short and J 9 bases short, with 6 bases between.